What follows are 19 T cell receptor beta chains derived from one specimen sequenced in a study of T-cell reconstitution after alpha-beta-depleted transplantation in children. Molecular barcoding with unique molecular identifiers was used for the TCRbeta library. TCRdb itself ran the PCR reads through MiXCR, one entry per CDR3 protein. Of under 450,000 distinct CDR3 sequences listed, roughly 14% are singletons. The sequencing used PBMCs, collected from the stem cell graft. These receptors all come from a human donor who donated a stem cell graft to a child with Fanconi anemia.

This clonotype has a count of ten or more. The rearrangement joins TRBV7-2 to TRBJ2-3; TRBD2 aligns across 9 bases. J gave up 2 bases and V 1 base, and 7 bases lay outside the gene matches. Germline assignment: CDR1 SGHTA and CDR2 FQGNSA. The CDR3 runs to 17 residues. The CDR3 spells CASSLGAGGGATDTQYF. CDR3 nucleotide sequence: TGTGCCAGCAGCTTAGGGGCTGGCGGGGGGGCCACAGATACGCAGTATTTT.

A few counts support this clonotype. V usage is TRBV6-2 or TRBV6-3 and J usage is TRBJ2-7; no clear D gene. With 3 bases removed from V and 0 bases from J, the gap between germline ends came to 12 bases. CDR3 size: 15 residues. Germline assignment: CDR1 MNHEY and CDR2 SVGEGT. CDR3 sequence: CASSYDRVSSYEQYV. CDR3 bases: TGTGCCAGCAGTTATGATCGGGTATCCTCCTACGAGCAGTACGTC.

The J gene is TRBJ2-5, the V gene TRBV29-1; D tentatively reads TRBD1 or TRBD2 (5 bases each). The CDR3 runs to 12 residues. Germline V gene lookup returns CDR1 SQVTM and CDR2 ANQGSEA. Trimming shortened V by 7 bases and J by 10 bases, and 19 bases separated the two germline ends. The CDR3 DNA sequence: TGCAGCGGAGGGGCGTTGCAAGGGAACCAGTACTTC. Its protein is CSGGALQGNQYF.

This clonotype was counted only a few times. The chain joins TRBV6-5 to TRBJ2-1; D call uncertain. The CDR3 totals 14 residues. Trimming shortened V by 2 bases and J by 6 bases, and 11 bases separated the two germline ends. The V gene's germline CDR1 is MNHEY and CDR2 SVGAGI. This CDR3 reads CASSYSRQPNEQFF. As DNA, the CDR3 is TGTGCCAGCAGTTACAGCCGCCAGCCCAATGAGCAGTTCTTC.

This clonotype was observed at least ten times. This chain joins TRBV20-1 and TRBJ2-3; 10 bases agree with TRBD2. Germline-derived CDR1 and CDR2 are DFQATT and SNEGSKA (reference sequence). CDR3 length: 15 amino acids. V lost 2 bases, J lost 5 bases, and 7 bases stayed unmatched. In DNA form, the CDR3 reads TGCAGTGCTAGAATAAGCGGGGGGGCGGTAGATACGCAGTATTTT. Protein product: CSARISGGAVDTQYF.

This clonotype was seen a handful of times. The chain combines TRBV3-1 with TRBJ2-6; D is ambiguous. The CDR3 has 15 residues. The germline V gene has CDR1 LGHDT and CDR2 YNNKEL (reference sequence). The V end was cut by 0 bases, the J end by 3 bases, with 6 bases between. CDR3 sequence reads: CASSQEGLGANVLTF. The CDR3 DNA is TGTGCCAGCAGCCAAGAAGGGCTTGGGGCCAACGTCCTGACTTTC.

This chain joins TRBV11-2 and TRBJ2-2; D is ambiguous. This CDR3 region has 15 residues. Germline CDR1 and CDR2: SGHAT and FQNNGV. V lost 0 bases and J 4 bases, leaving 9 bases between the germline ends. The CDR3: CASSLERTGTGELFF. CDR3 nucleotides: TGTGCCAGCAGCTTAGAGCGAACTGGCACCGGGGAGCTGTTTTTT.

In this sample, this clonotype turned up a few times. The chain recombines TRBV5-1 with TRBJ1-1, with D perhaps TRBD1 (5 bases). CDR3 length equals 16 residues. Germline loops: CDR1 SGHRS, CDR2 YFSETQ. Trimming stripped 4 bases from V and 3 bases from J, with 19 bases between. The CDR3 is CASSHRTRGGDTEAFF. CDR3 coding DNA: TGCGCCAGCAGCCACCGGACACGAGGTGGGGACACTGAAGCTTTCTTT.

This clonotype was observed a handful of times. This CDR3 reads CAWAYNEQFF. CDR3 sequence (DNA): TGTGCCTGGGCATACAATGAGCAGTTCTTC. V and J are TRBV30 and TRBJ2-1; D remains unclear. CDR1 and CDR2 (germline): GTSNPN, SVGIG (reference sequence). The CDR3 is made up of 10 amino acids. Between the trimmed V and J ends, which lost 5 bases and 4 bases, there was a span of 3 bases.

This clonotype came up many times. V usage is TRBV5-1 and J usage is TRBJ1-1; D is ambiguous. This CDR3 spans 14 amino acids. The V end lost 2 bases, the J end lost 2 bases, and 10 bases lay between the germline ends. Per the germline V gene, CDR1 is SGHRS and CDR2 is YFSETQ. As DNA, the CDR3 is TGCGCCAGCAGCTTTGATGGTGAAAACACTGAAGCTTTCTTT. Translating gives CASSFDGENTEAFF. Looking up the rest from reference TRBV5-1 and TRBJ1-1 gives the full variable domain: KAGVTQTPRYLIKTRGQQVTLSCSPISGHRSVSWYQQTPGQGLQFLFEYFSETQRNKGNFPGRFSGRQFSNSRSEMNVSTLELGDSALYLCASSFDGENTEAFFGQGTRLTVV.

This clonotype turned up a few times. The rearrangement joins TRBV6-5 to TRBJ1-5; no firm D call. This CDR3 is built from 15 residues. Germline assignment: CDR1 MNHEY and CDR2 SVGAGI. V lost 0 bases and J 5 bases, leaving 11 bases between the germline ends. In DNA, the CDR3 is TGTGCCAGCAGTTACTCGACGCCACGCCATCAGCCCCAGCATTTT. It specifies CASSYSTPRHQPQHF.

The chain uses TRBV6-1 and TRBJ2-7; 9 bases align to TRBD2. Germline CDR1 is MNHNS and CDR2 is SASEGT. There are 21 residues in the CDR3. V was pared by 1 base and J by 2 bases, with 21 bases of the junction left unmatched. The CDR3 is CASSEVYSGSSTGREAYEQYF. The CDR3 bases are TGTGCCAGCAGTGAAGTATATAGCGGGAGCTCGACGGGCAGGGAGGCCTACGAGCAGTACTTC.

A few counts support this clonotype. The chain links TRBV7-9 to TRBJ1-2, with 10 bases that match TRBD1. This CDR3 spans 15 amino acids. The V gene's germline CDR1 is SEHNR and CDR2 FQNEAQ (reference sequence). J was trimmed by 4 bases and V by 1 base; bases with no gene match: 3. The CDR3 nucleotides read TGTGCCAGCAGCTTAGAGACAGGGGGCGGCTATGGCTACACCTTC. This gives the protein CASSLETGGGYGYTF.

The chain links TRBV27 to TRBJ1-5; TRBD1 agrees at 8 bases. V dropped 4 bases and J dropped 5; count of bases not matched to a gene: 7. CDR1 is MNHEY, CDR2 SMNVEV, per germline (reference sequence). This CDR3 is 15 amino acids long. CDR3 sequence: CASSSQDRVYQPQHF. CDR3 bases: TGTGCCAGCAGTTCTCAGGACAGGGTCTATCAGCCCCAGCATTTT.

This clonotype turned up a few times. The V call is TRBV12-3 or TRBV12-4, the J call TRBJ1-3, with TRBD1 as a possible D gene (6 bases). This CDR3 has 15 amino acids. Deletions cut 6 bases from V and 4 bases from J, with 16 bases between. As DNA, the CDR3 is TGTGCCAGCAGCCCTGGGGGGACAACCGGAAACACCATATATTTT. Its translation is CASSPGGTTGNTIYF.

There are many counts of this clonotype. The genes are TRBV6-2 or TRBV6-3 and TRBJ1-1; D is ambiguous. Germline V gene sequence: CDR1 MNHEY, CDR2 SVGEGT. Trimming pared 2 bases from V and 9 bases from J, leaving 13 bases between. The CDR3 consists of 13 residues. CDR3 amino acids: CASSYPEPPKAFF. CDR3 coding DNA: TGTGCCAGCAGTTACCCAGAACCCCCGAAAGCTTTCTTT.

The sample holds a few counts of this clonotype. The J gene is TRBJ1-6, the V gene TRBV27; 9 positions match TRBD1. The CDR3 has 14 residues. J lost 10 bases, V lost 5 bases, and 6 bases had no gene match. Germline values: CDR1 MNHEY, CDR2 SMNVEV (reference sequence). CDR3 coding DNA: TGTGCCAGCAGTGACCGGGACAGGGCATCACCCCTCCACTTT. Its protein product is CASSDRDRASPLHF.

This clonotype was seen a few times. The V call is TRBV28, the J call TRBJ2-1; a possible D gene is TRBD1 (5 bases). This CDR3 is 14 amino acids long. Per the germline V gene, CDR1 is MDHEN and CDR2 is SYDVKM. With 8 bases removed from V and 2 bases from J, the gap between germline ends came to 13 bases. The CDR3 nucleotides read TGTGCCAGCTCGAGGACACCTCCCTACAATGAGCAGTTCTTC. Amino acids: CASSRTPPYNEQFF.

This clonotype came up many times. CDR3 bases: TGTGCCAGCAGTCCCGACAATTGGGCCGGGGAGCTGTTTTTT. Protein sequence: CASSPDNWAGELFF. The chain carries TRBV12-3 or TRBV12-4 and TRBJ2-2; D gene uncertain. The V gene lost 5 bases and the J gene lost 6 bases, with 13 bases spanning the gap. CDR3 length equals 14 residues.